This T cell receptor (beta chain) was found in a study of CD8+ T cells in alopecia areata. Across the study: Treatment comprised oral tofacitinib, 5 to 10 mg twice daily, in treated patients. Patients remained on tofacitinib for 6 to 18 months and then went 6 months without it.

On this clone itself: Antigen unknown.

Investigators isolated RNA and reverse transcribed it into cDNA to act as the sequencing template. The table came from immunoSEQ multiplex PCR; TCRdb's copy has only in-frame clones and leaves some out. The sample carries some 120,000 clones, around 60% recorded once. Specified treatment: oral pan-JAK inhibitor, 5-10 mg twice daily. Alopecia areata patients gave lesional scalp punch biopsies and peripheral blood samples. General study results and limits: Tofacitinib did not eliminate many expanded lesional clones from scalp or blood.

The sequence was obtained from a human donor with alopecia areata. Here the sequenced sample was CD4+ T cells sorted from blood, taken at week 4, from a patient treated with tofacitinib.

CDR3 in amino acids: CASSPGTGANEKLFF. The DNA of the CDR3 is TGTGCCAGCAGCCCGGGGACAGGCGCTAATGAAAAACTGTTTTTT. The V call is TRBV5-4, the J call TRBJ1-4; 8 nucleotides match TRBD1. From germline, CDR1 is SGHNT and CDR2 YYREEE (reference sequence). The ends lost 4 bases at V and 3 bases at J; junction bases unmatched: 5. The length of the CDR3 is 15 residues.